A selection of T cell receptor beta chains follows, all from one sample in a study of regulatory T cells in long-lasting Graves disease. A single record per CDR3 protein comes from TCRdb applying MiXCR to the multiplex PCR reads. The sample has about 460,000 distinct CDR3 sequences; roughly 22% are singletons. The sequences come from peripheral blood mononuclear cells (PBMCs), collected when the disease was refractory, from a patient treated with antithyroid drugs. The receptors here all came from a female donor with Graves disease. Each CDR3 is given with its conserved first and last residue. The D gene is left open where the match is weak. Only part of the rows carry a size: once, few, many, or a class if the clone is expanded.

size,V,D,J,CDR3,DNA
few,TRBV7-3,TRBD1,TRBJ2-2,CASSLRQFGLAGGTGELFF,TGTGCCAGCAGCTTAAGGCAATTCGGTCTGGCAGGGGGCACCGGGGAGCTGTTTTTT
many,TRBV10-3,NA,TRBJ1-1,CAISGTVNTEAFF,TGTGCCATCAGTGGAACGGTGAACACTGAAGCTTTCTTT
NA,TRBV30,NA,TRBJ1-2,CAWSVARGQGYTF,TGTGCCTGGAGTGTAGCAAGAGGTCAGGGCTACACCTTC
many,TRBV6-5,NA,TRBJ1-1,CASSYEGQFEAFF,TGTGCCAGCAGTTACGAAGGACAGTTTGAAGCTTTCTTT
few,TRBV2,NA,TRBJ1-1,CASSEEQVAFF,TGTGCCAGCAGTGAAGAACAGGTAGCTTTCTTT
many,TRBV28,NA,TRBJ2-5,CASSPYTRETQYF,TGTGCCAGCAGTCCGTACACGAGAGAGACCCAGTACTTC
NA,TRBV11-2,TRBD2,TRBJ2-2,CASSLRAGTQGTGELFF,TGTGCCAGCAGCTTACGAGCGGGAACCCAAGGCACCGGGGAGCTGTTTTTT
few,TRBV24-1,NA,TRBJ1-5,CATSDGDTDYSNQPQHF,TGTGCCACCAGTGATGGGGACACGGACTATAGCAATCAGCCCCAGCATTTT
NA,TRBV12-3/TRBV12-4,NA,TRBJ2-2,CASSTRDTGELFF,TGTGCCAGCAGTACCCGGGACACCGGGGAGCTGTTTTTT
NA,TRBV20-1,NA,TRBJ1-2,CSAGGGRGYGYTF,TGCAGTGCTGGAGGGGGGCGCGGCTATGGCTACACCTTC
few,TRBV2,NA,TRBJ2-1,CASSTDYEQFF,TGTGCCAGCTCGACGGACTATGAGCAGTTCTTC
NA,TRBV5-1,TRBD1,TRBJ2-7,CASRECDRDRSYEQYF,TGCGCCAGCAGGGAGTGCGACAGGGACCGCTCCTACGAGCAGTACTTC
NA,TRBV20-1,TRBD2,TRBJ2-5,CSAGLAGEETQYF,TGCAGTGCTGGTCTAGCGGGGGAAGAGACCCAGTACTTC
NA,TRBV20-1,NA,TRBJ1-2,CSAPRWEGGNYGYTF,TGCAGTGCTCCCCGGTGGGAGGGGGGAAACTATGGCTACACCTTC
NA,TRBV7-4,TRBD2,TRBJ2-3,CASSPPMGREYTDTQYF,TGTGCCAGCAGCCCCCCGATGGGGCGGGAGTACACAGATACGCAGTATTTT
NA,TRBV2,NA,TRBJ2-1,CASRGQNEQFF,TGTGCCAGCAGGGGGCAGAATGAGCAGTTCTTC
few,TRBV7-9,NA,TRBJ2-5,CASSSQGRGQETQYF,TGTGCCAGCAGCTCACAGGGCCGCGGACAAGAGACCCAGTACTTC
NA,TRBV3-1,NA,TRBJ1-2,CASSQDVGIGYGYTF,TGTGCCAGCAGCCAAGATGTAGGGATCGGCTATGGCTACACCTTC
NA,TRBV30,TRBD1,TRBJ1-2,CAWSLDRASYGYTF,TGTGCCTGGAGTTTAGACAGGGCGAGCTATGGCTACACCTTC
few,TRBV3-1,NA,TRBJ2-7,CASSQDSSSYEQYF,TGTGCCAGCAGCCAAGATTCCAGCAGCTACGAGCAGTACTTC
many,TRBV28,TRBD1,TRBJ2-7,CASSPWSQGDSYEQYF,TGTGCCAGCAGTCCCTGGAGCCAGGGGGATTCCTACGAGCAGTACTTC
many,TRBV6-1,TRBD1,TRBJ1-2,CASRKSGTAVADYGYTF,TGTGCCAGCAGGAAATCGGGGACAGCGGTAGCCGACTATGGCTACACCTTC
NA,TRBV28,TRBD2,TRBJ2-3,CASTPGLAGVSDTQYF,TGTGCCAGCACTCCGGGACTAGCGGGAGTCTCAGATACGCAGTATTTT
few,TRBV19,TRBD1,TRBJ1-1,CASSVGTGGRTFF,TGTGCCAGTAGTGTGGGGACAGGGGGCAGGACTTTCTTT
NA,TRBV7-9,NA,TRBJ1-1,CASRLHPENTEAFF,TGTGCCAGCAGACTCCATCCAGAGAACACTGAAGCTTTCTTT
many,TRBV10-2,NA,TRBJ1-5,CATMTGGGNQPQHF,TGCGCCACCATGACTGGGGGAGGCAATCAGCCCCAGCATTTT
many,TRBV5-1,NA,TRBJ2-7,CASSFTRDTYYEQYF,TGCGCCAGCAGCTTTACTCGGGACACATACTACGAGCAGTACTTC
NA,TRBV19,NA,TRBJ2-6,CASRGGNGANVLTF,TGTGCCAGTAGGGGGGGAAATGGGGCCAACGTCCTGACTTTC
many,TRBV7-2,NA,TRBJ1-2,CASSLSGSNYGYTF,TGTGCCAGCAGCTTAAGCGGTTCTAACTATGGCTACACCTTC
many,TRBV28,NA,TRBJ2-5,CASSSPSGAGETQYF,TGTGCCAGCAGCTCCCCATCAGGGGCCGGGGAGACCCAGTACTTC
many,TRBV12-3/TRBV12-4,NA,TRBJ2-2,CASSLSSGSGELFF,TGTGCCAGCAGTTTAAGTTCGGGGAGCGGGGAGCTGTTTTTT
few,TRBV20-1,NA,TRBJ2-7,CSARDSVIVYEQYF,TGCAGTGCTAGAGATTCTGTCATAGTCTACGAGCAGTACTTC
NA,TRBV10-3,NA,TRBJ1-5,CAISIDSLGNQPQHF,TGTGCCATCAGTATTGACAGCCTGGGCAATCAGCCCCAGCATTTT
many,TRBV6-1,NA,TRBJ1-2,CASSVGDNYGYTF,TGTGCCAGCAGTGTGGGGGATAACTATGGCTACACCTTC
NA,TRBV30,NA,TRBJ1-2,CACNTEYYGYTF,TGTGCCTGTAATACAGAATACTATGGCTACACCTTC
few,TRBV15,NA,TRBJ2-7,CATSRVGGRYEQHF,TGTGCCACCAGCAGGGTTGGGGGGAGGTACGAGCAGCACTTC